The clone carrying this T cell receptor (beta chain) was observed once. Its antigen is not known. Trimming left V 4 bases short and J 1 base short, with 14 bases between. The germline gives CDR1 SQVTM, CDR2 ANQGSEA. The CDR3 consists of 15 residues. The sample comes from a study of cytomegalovirus exposure and HLA in healthy donors. Study findings and constraints: A previous analysis found most TCR beta V segments productive roughly 87% or roughly 30% of the time. Some highly shared sequence variants likely arose as a pipeline artifact. Later findings reportedly placed an Asian-associated ancestry cluster below the approximately 670-donor mean for N-insertions.

PCR primers comprised 60 Vbeta and 13 Jbeta primers. TCRdb keeps only in-frame clones here, not all; method: immunoSEQ multiplex PCR. This table holds roughly 110,000 clones, roughly 70% found once. The source is a woman in her thirties or forties in good health and CMV-seropositive. Sequencing used PBMCs. The chain has TRBV29-1 and TRBJ1-5; a weak D match, TRBD1 (6 bases). The CDR3 DNA reads TGCAGCGTTGCGCCGGACAGTTCGAGCAATCAGCCCCAGCATTTT. Protein sequence: CSVAPDSSSNQPQHF.